The clone carrying this T cell receptor beta chain was observed a few times. As yet, its antigen is unknown. Primers included in the PCR were 60 Vbeta and 13 Jbeta primers. TCRdb keeps only in-frame clones here, not all; method: immunoSEQ multiplex PCR. The sample yields approximately 200,000 clones, 65% to 85% seen once. The data belong to a study of cytomegalovirus exposure and HLA in healthy donors. Looking at the study overall: The study's early data release held about 85 million unique TCRs from HLA-typed donors. Findings and limits, study-wide: According to a later analysis, most TCR beta chains associated with CMV appeared HLA-restricted. Highly shared variants forming one cluster were likely a sequencing artifact.

The V and J ends lost 7 bases and 5 bases respectively, with 21 bases between them. The CDR3 is 15 amino acids. The germline CDR1 and CDR2 sequences are MNHNY and SVGAGI (reference sequence). The chain joins TRBV6-6 to TRBJ2-7; TRBD2 is a possible D gene (6 bases). Sequences were obtained from PBMCs. This receptor was obtained from a woman under 30 in good health and CMV-seronegative. CDR3 nucleotide sequence: TGTGCCAGCAAGGGTTCCCCGGGGGAGTACCACGAGCAGTACTTC. Protein sequence: CASKGSPGEYHEQYF.